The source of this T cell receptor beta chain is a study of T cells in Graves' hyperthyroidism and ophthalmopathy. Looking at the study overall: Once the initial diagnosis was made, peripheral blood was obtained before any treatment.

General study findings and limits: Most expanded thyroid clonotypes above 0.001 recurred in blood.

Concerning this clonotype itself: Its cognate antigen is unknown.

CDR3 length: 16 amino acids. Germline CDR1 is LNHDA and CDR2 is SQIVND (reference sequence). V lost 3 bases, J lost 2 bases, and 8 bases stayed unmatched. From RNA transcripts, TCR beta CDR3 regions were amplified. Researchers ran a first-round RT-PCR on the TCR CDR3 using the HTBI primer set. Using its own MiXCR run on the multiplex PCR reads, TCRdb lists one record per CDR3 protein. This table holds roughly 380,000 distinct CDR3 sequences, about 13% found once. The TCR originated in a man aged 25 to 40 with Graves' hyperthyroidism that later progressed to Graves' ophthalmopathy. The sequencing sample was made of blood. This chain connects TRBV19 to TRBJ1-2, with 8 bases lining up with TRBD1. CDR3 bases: TGTGCCAGTAGTATGGGCAGGGGGCGAGAAAACTATGGCTACACCTTC. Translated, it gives CASSMGRGRENYGYTF.